This T cell receptor (beta chain) was identified during a study of blood T cell repertoires in COVID-19. Background on the study: Sites across the United States, Italy and Spain contributed samples from acute and convalescent COVID-19. PBMCs, B-cell-depleted T cells, or T cells provided the cDNA or gDNA that made up the material.

Authors' analysis steps: Amplification with reference gene primers provided the estimates of nucleated cell counts. Measured with immunoSEQ multiplex PCR; TCRdb has only the in-frame clones, and not every one. V and J calls and clone size are given by that table; D and trimming were obtained from the DNA. The sample holds over 110,000 clones, about 91% seen once. The CDR3 has 14 amino acids. The germline gives CDR1 MNHEY, CDR2 SVGAGI. Trimming took off 0 bases at V and 8 bases at J, with 11 bases between the two ends. Sequencing was done on a sample of peripheral blood. The clonotype originates from a human donor in a cohort sampled during active COVID-19. V and J are TRBV6-5 and TRBJ2-4, with a tentative D call TRBD1 (5 bases). CDR3 DNA: TGTGCCAGCAGTTACTCTATCCTAGGGGACATTCAGTACTTC. Encoded protein: CASSYSILGDIQYF.